Listed below are T cell receptor beta chains from one sample, sequenced in a study of cytomegalovirus exposure and HLA in healthy donors. Using immunoSEQ multiplex PCR, the repertoire was profiled, and TCRdb retains in-frame clones only, with some absent. The sample carries 60,000 to 70,000 clones, approximately 74% recorded once. What was sequenced was PBMCs. These receptors all stem from a man in his forties in good health and CMV-seropositive. The CDR3 runs from the conserved cysteine through the conserved F or W. The order of the fields is D gene, J gene, V gene, clone size, CDR3 DNA, CDR3 protein. The D gene is left open where the match is weak. The size entry is marked missing in some rows and otherwise reads once, few, many or a size class.

>NA|TRBJ1-2|TRBV19|NA
TGTGCCATCGAATGGACAACCGGTGGCTACACCTTC
CAIEWTTGGYTF
>NA|TRBJ1-1|TRBV18|NA
TGTGCCAGCTCACCATCGGGGACCAGGGGAGCTTTCTTT
CASSPSGTRGAFF
>NA|TRBJ1-1|TRBV5-1|NA
TGCGCCAGCAGCTTGCTATCATTGAACACTGAAGCTTTCTTT
CASSLLSLNTEAFF
>NA|TRBJ2-2|TRBV7-9|once
TGTGCCAGCAGCCCATGGAACACCGGGGAGCTGTTTTTT
CASSPWNTGELFF
>NA|TRBJ2-5|TRBV21-1|NA
TGTGCCAGCAGCAAAGCTGACAGGATGGAAGAGACCCAGTACTTC
CASSKADRMEETQYF
>NA|TRBJ2-2|TRBV19|NA
TGTGCCAGTAGCAGGGGAAAGGGTAGCACCGGGGAGCTGTTTTTT
CASSRGKGSTGELFF
>NA|TRBJ2-1|TRBV13|few
TGTGCCAGCAGCTTACCAGTACACAATGAGCAGTTCTTC
CASSLPVHNEQFF
>TRBD2|TRBJ2-3|TRBV11-3|few
TGTGCCAGCAGCCGATCGGCTAGCGGGATCACAGATACGCAGTATTTT
CASSRSASGITDTQYF
>NA|TRBJ2-1|TRBV2|NA
TGTGCCAGCAGTGTATTCGGGAGCTCTCCCAGCTCCTACAATGAGCAGTTCTTC
CASSVFGSSPSSYNEQFF
>TRBD1|TRBJ2-2|TRBV6-1|NA
TGTGCCAGCAGCCTGACAGGGGAGGCCGGGGAGCTGTTTTTT
CASSLTGEAGELFF
>TRBD2|TRBJ2-1|TRBV19|NA
TGTGCCAGTAGTATATTGGGGCGGGGGGGCGCTAATGAGCAGTTCTTC
CASSILGRGGANEQFF
>TRBD1|TRBJ1-1|TRBV19|NA
TGTGCCAGTTTTAAACAGGGGGCCCGGAACACTGAAGCTTTCTTT
CASFKQGARNTEAFF
>NA|TRBJ1-5|TRBV19|NA
TGTGCCAGTAGTATTCGCGGGGCAAGTGGTGGGTCCCAGCATTTT
CASSIRGASGGSQHF
>TRBD2|TRBJ2-5|TRBV6-5|few
TGTGCCAGCAGGGGAGGGCGACTCCAAGAGACCCAGTACTTC
CASRGGRLQETQYF
>NA|TRBJ2-7|TRBV5-5|NA
TGTGCCAGCAGCTGGGCGGACAGCTACGAGCAGTACTTC
CASSWADSYEQYF
>NA|TRBJ1-6|TRBV9|NA
TGTGCCAGCAGTGTCCCGCAGGGGCCCCTTGGAAGTAATTCACCCCTCCACTTT
CASSVPQGPLGSNSPLHF
>NA|TRBJ1-2|TRBV4-3|NA
TGCGCCAGCAGCCAAGATGGTGCAGGGTTTTATGGCTACACCTTC
CASSQDGAGFYGYTF
>NA|TRBJ2-5|TRBV6-6|NA
TGTGCCATCGGAGACCGGGACTCGGGCAGGGAGACCCAGTACTTC
CAIGDRDSGRETQYF
>NA|TRBJ1-1|TRBV5-6|few
TGTGCCAGCAGCGTGCTTCGGAGCTACACTGAAGCTTTCTTT
CASSVLRSYTEAFF
>TRBD2|TRBJ2-1|TRBV6-1|NA
TGTGCCAGCAGAGGAGCGGGAGGGGCCAATGAGCAGTTCTTC
CASRGAGGANEQFF
>TRBD2|TRBJ2-3|TRBV7-2|few
TGTGCCAGCAGCTTGATTCCTAGCGGGGCCTACACAGATACGCAGTATTTT
CASSLIPSGAYTDTQYF
>TRBD1|TRBJ1-2|TRBV29-1|few
TGCAGCGTTGCCGGCAGGGGGATAGGCTACACCTTC
CSVAGRGIGYTF
>NA|TRBJ2-7|TRBV19|NA
TGTGCCAGTAGTATGTTTTCAGTTTCCAGACACTACGAGCAGTACTTC
CASSMFSVSRHYEQYF
>TRBD2|TRBJ2-7|TRBV4-3|NA
TGCGCCAGCAGCCAATCTAGCGGGGGCTACGAGCAGTACTTC
CASSQSSGGYEQYF
>TRBD1|TRBJ2-3|TRBV7-6|NA
TGTGCCAGCAGCTTAGAGCCGGGACAGGGGGCCACAGATACGCAGTATTTT
CASSLEPGQGATDTQYF
>NA|TRBJ1-1|TRBV7-3|once
TGTGCCAGCAGCAAAAGGTCGGGAGCGAACACTGAAGCTTTCTTT
CASSKRSGANTEAFF
>NA|TRBJ2-5|TRBV6-1|NA
TGTGCCAGCCGGGGGGCTAGCGAGACCCAGTACTTC
CASRGASETQYF
>NA|TRBJ2-4|TRBV5-1|few
TGCGCCAGCAGCTTGGTACAGGAAAGTCAAAACATTCAGTACTTC
CASSLVQESQNIQYF
>NA|TRBJ2-3|TRBV5-1|few
TGCGCCAGCAGCTTGGGGAGTTCTAGCACAGATACGCAGTATTTT
CASSLGSSSTDTQYF
>TRBD2|TRBJ2-7|TRBV5-1|NA
TGCGCCAGTTCGCCGACTAGCGGCTCCTACGAGCAGTACTTC
CASSPTSGSYEQYF
>TRBD2|TRBJ2-2|TRBV30|NA
TGTGCCTGGACTAGCGGGAGGGACACCGGGGAGCTGTTTTTT
CAWTSGRDTGELFF
>TRBD1|TRBJ1-5|TRBV6-1|NA
TGTGCCAGCAGTCTCGGGACAGGGGGCAATCAGCCCCAGCATTTT
CASSLGTGGNQPQHF
>TRBD1|TRBJ2-1|TRBV30|NA
TGTGCCTGGATGGTACCGGGACAGGATCACAATGAGCAGTTCTTC
CAWMVPGQDHNEQFF
>TRBD2|TRBJ2-3|TRBV27|NA
TGTGCCAGCAGCACGACTAGCGTGACAGATACGCAGTATTTT
CASSTTSVTDTQYF
>NA|TRBJ1-1|TRBV6-5|NA
TGTGCCAGCGGAAGGGGGATCGCTGAAGCTTTCTTT
CASGRGIAEAFF
>TRBD2|TRBJ2-1|TRBV5-5|NA
TGTGCCAGCAGCTTGGGGACTAGCGGGTGGACCATGATTCAGTTCTTC
CASSLGTSGWTMIQFF
>TRBD2|TRBJ2-1|TRBV6-6|NA
TGTGCCAGCAGTCGAGACCTAGCGGGGGGTTTGAATGAGCAGTTCTTC
CASSRDLAGGLNEQFF
>NA|TRBJ2-1|TRBV7-2|few
TGTGCCAGCGGTCCTTCTCGGAGCTCCTACAATGAGCAGTTCTTC
CASGPSRSSYNEQFF
>TRBD1|TRBJ2-2|TRBV19|NA
TGTGCCAGTAGAGTCACGACAGGGGCGAACACCGGGGAGCTGTTTTTT
CASRVTTGANTGELFF
>NA|TRBJ2-1|TRBV7-9|NA
TGTGCCAGCAGCTTAGACCGGACAGTTTACAATGAGCAGTTCTTC
CASSLDRTVYNEQFF
>NA|TRBJ2-6|TRBV2|few
TGTGCCAGCAGCACAAGCTCTGGGGCCAACGTCCTGACTTTC
CASSTSSGANVLTF
>TRBD2|TRBJ2-1|TRBV7-9|few
TGTGCCAGCAGCTTAAGAAAGCGGGGGCCCCCTCTCAATGAGCAGTTCTTC
CASSLRKRGPPLNEQFF
>TRBD1|TRBJ2-1|TRBV13|few
TGTGCCAGCAGCTTCACCGGGACAGGGAACAATGAGCAGTTCTTC
CASSFTGTGNNEQFF
>TRBD1|TRBJ2-3|TRBV30|NA
TGTGCCTGGAGGGGACAGGGGTGGACAGATACGCAGTATTTT
CAWRGQGWTDTQYF
>NA|TRBJ2-1|TRBV9|NA
TGTGCCAGCAGCCGAAACAGGGGAGGTCACAATGAGCAGTTCTTC
CASSRNRGGHNEQFF
>TRBD1|TRBJ2-5|TRBV5-1|NA
TGCGCCAGCAGCTTGGTCCCTTACGGACAGGGAACGTTAGAGACCCAGTACTTC
CASSLVPYGQGTLETQYF
>TRBD1|TRBJ1-3|TRBV12-5|NA
TGTGCTAGTGGTTTGGGGGGACAGGGAGGAAACACCATATATTTT
CASGLGGQGGNTIYF